This TCR beta chain was obtained from a study of T cells after yellow fever vaccination. General study points: Among primary-vaccination clones, most reappeared after the booster, at approximately 96% for CD4 and about 90% for CD8. One caveat is that FACS-sorted repertoires could contain abundant clonotypes contaminating from the bulk population. Peak timing came faster in the weaker secondary response, day 5 versus 15.

Each CDR3 protein gets one entry after TCRdb re-called the 5' RACE reads with MiXCR. The sample shows approximately 610,000 distinct CDR3 sequences, 17% of them seen only once. The CDR3 consists of 15 residues. The germline gives CDR1 SGHRS, CDR2 YFSETQ. The V gene end was trimmed by 2 bases and the J gene end by 5 bases; junction bases not matched to a gene: 7. Notes on this clonotype: The antigen remains undetermined.

Sequencing used PBMCs, obtained about 5 days after the first yellow fever vaccination. This clonotype was obtained from a man younger than 35 who received the YFV17D yellow fever vaccine. The J gene is TRBJ2-5, the V gene TRBV5-1; 9 nucleotides line up with TRBD2. The CDR3 coding sequence is TGCGCCAGCAGCTTCCTAGCGGGGAGCGAGGAGACCCAGTACTTC. It is translated as CASSFLAGSEETQYF.